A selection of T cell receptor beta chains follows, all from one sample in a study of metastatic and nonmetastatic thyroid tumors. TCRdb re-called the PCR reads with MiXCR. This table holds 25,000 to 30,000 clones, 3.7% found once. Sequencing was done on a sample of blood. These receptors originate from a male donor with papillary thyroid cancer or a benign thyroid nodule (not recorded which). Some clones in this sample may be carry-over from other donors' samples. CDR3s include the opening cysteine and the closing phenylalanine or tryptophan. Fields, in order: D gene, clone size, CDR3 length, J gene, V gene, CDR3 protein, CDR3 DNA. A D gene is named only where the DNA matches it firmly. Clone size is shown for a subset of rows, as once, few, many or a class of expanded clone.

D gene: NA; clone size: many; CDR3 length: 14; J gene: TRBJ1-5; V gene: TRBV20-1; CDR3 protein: CSAKAGASNQPQHF; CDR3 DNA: TGCAGTGCTAAGGCCGGAGCTAGCAATCAGCCCCAGCATTTT
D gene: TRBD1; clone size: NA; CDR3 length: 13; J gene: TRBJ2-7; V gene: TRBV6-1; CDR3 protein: CASNLRTGYEQYF; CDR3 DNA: TGTGCCAGCAACCTTCGGACAGGCTACGAGCAGTACTTC
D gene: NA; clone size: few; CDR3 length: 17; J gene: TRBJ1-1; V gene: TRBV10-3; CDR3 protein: CAISGAGSSLMNTEAFF; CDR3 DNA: TGTGCCATCAGTGGGGCAGGAAGTAGCCTCATGAACACTGAAGCTTTCTTT
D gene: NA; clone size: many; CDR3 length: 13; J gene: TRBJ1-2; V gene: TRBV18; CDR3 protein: CASTTSRGGSYTF; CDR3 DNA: TGTGCCAGCACGACGAGCCGTGGAGGCAGCTACACCTTC
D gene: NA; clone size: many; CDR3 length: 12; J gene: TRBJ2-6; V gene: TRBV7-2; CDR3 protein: CASRPAGGVLTF; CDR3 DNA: TGTGCCAGCAGACCAGCGGGCGGCGTCCTGACTTTC
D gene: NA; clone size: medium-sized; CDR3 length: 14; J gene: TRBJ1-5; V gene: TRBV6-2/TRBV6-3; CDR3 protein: CASSQYGRNQPQHF; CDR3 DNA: TGTGCCAGCAGCCAATACGGCAGGAATCAGCCCCAGCATTTT
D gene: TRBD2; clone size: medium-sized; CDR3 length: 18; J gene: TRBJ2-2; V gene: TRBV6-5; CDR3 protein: CASSYSGLALGDTGELFF; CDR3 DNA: TGTGCCAGCAGTTACTCGGGACTAGCGTTAGGGGACACCGGGGAGCTGTTTTTT
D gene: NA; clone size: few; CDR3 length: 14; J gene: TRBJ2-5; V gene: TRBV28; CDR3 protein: CVSSSPQGQETQYF; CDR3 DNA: TGTGTCAGCAGTTCGCCCCAGGGACAAGAGACACAGTACTTC
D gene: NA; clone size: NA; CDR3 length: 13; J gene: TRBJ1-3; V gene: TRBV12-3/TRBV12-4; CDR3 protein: CASGDGSGNTIYF; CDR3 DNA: TGTGCCAGCGGAGACGGGTCTGGAAACACCATATATTTT
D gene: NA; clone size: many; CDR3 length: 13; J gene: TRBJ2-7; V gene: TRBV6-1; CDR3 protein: CASIGTDLNEQYF; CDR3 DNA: TGTGCCAGCATCGGGACCGACTTGAACGAGCAGTACTTC
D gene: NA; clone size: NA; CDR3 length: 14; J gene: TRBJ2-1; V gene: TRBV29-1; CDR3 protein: CSVAQLGSHNEQFF; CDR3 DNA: TGCAGCGTTGCCCAACTCGGTTCCCACAATGAGCAGTTCTTC
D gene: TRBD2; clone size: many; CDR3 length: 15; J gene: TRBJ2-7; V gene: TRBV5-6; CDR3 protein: CASSLRLAGTYEQYF; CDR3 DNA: TGTGCCAGCAGCTTGAGGCTAGCGGGGACCTACGAGCAGTACTTC
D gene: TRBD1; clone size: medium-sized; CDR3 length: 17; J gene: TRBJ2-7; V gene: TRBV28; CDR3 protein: CASSLSPTGVISYEQYF; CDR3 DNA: TGTGCCAGCAGTTTATCCCCGACAGGGGTAATCTCCTACGAGCAGTACTTC
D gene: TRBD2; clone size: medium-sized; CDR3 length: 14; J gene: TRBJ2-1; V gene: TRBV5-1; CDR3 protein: CASRVVAGANEQFF; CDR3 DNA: TGCGCCAGCAGGGTTGTAGCGGGAGCCAATGAGCAGTTCTTC
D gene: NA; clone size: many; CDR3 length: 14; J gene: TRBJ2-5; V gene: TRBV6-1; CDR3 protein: CASSVGLFQETQYF; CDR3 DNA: TGTGCCAGCAGTGTTGGACTGTTCCAAGAGACCCAGTACTTC
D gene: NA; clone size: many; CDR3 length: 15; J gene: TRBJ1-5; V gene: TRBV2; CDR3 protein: CASSAVVPPTGPQHF; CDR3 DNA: TGTGCCAGCAGTGCTGTCGTGCCTCCAACGGGGCCCCAGCATTTT
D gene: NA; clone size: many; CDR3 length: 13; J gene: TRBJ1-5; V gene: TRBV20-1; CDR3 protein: CSARRYSNQPQHF; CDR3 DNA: TGCAGTGCTAGAAGGTATAGCAATCAGCCCCAGCATTTT
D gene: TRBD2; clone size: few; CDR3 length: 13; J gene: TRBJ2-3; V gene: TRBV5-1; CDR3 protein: CASGRAGADTQYF; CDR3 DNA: TGCGCCAGTGGTCGAGCGGGAGCAGATACGCAGTATTTT
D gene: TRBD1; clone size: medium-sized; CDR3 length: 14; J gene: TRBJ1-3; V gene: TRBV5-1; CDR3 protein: CASSATGLGNTIYF; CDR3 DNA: TGCGCCAGCAGCGCGACAGGGCTCGGAAACACCATATATTTT
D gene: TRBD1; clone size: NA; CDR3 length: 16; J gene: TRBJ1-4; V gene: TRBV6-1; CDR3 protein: CASSKQTGTGLEKLFF; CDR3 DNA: TGTGCCAGCAGTAAACAGACCGGGACAGGACTGGAAAAACTGTTTTTT
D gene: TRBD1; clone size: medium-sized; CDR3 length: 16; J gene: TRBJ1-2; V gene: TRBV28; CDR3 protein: CASSLVGLGQAGGYTF; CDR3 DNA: TGTGCCAGCAGTTTGGTTGGGTTGGGACAGGCTGGGGGCTACACCTTC
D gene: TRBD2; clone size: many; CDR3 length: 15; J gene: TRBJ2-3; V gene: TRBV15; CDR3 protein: CATSEGTRIPDTQYF; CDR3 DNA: TGTGCCACCAGCGAAGGGACTAGGATCCCAGATACGCAGTATTTT
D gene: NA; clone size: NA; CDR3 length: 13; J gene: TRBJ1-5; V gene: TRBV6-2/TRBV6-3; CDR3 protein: CASIGDTGQPQHF; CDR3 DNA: TGTGCCAGCATAGGGGACACAGGGCAGCCCCAGCATTTT
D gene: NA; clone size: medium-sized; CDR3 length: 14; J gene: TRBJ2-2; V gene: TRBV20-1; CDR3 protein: CSARPGGPTGELFF; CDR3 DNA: TGCAGTGCTAGGCCAGGGGGGCCCACCGGGGAGCTGTTTTTT
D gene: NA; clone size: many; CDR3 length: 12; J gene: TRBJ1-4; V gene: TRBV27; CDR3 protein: CASSPNNERLFF; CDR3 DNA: TGTGCCAGCAGTCCCAATAATGAAAGACTGTTTTTT
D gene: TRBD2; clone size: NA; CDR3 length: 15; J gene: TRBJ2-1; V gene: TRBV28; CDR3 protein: CASSLLLGTRFEQFF; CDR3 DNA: TGTGCCAGCAGTTTATTATTAGGGACTAGGTTTGAGCAGTTCTTC